The entry below describes one T cell receptor (beta chain). Antigen: not known. Within the ViraFEST assay, antigen-specific CD4+ T cells underwent expansion with viral peptide pools prior to sequencing. It was after nine to ten days of culture that CD4+ T cells were isolated. Nobody among the vaccine recipients had prior SARS-CoV-2 infection (nucleocapsid antibodies were negative). The data derive from a study of vaccination effects on CD4 cells after COVID-19. Produced via immunoSEQ multiplex PCR; TCRdb's table is partial and in-frame only. The data show some 70,000 clones, 75% to 85% seen once. The specimen was CD4+ T cells from PBMCs cultured with SARS-CoV-2 spike peptides, collected before COVID-19 vaccination. The sequence derives from a human donor who received a COVID-19 vaccine.

CDR3 protein: CASSPTVGAGAYNEQFF. As DNA, the CDR3 is TGTGCCAGCTCACCAACGGTGGGAGCGGGAGCCTACAATGAGCAGTTCTTC. J is TRBJ2-1 and V is TRBV18; TRBD2 matches 8 bases. The germline V gene encodes CDR1 KGHSH and CDR2 LQKENI. This CDR3 is 17 amino acids long. V lost 2 bases to trimming and J lost 2 bases; unmatched junction nucleotides: 8. Looking up the rest from reference TRBV18 and TRBJ2-1 gives the full variable domain: NAGVMQNPRHLVRRRGQEARLRCSPMKGHSHVYWYRQLPEEGLKFMVYLQKENIIDESGMPKERFSAEFPKEGPSILRIQQVVRGDSAAYFCASSPTVGAGAYNEQFFGPGTRLTVL.